These 5 T cell receptor beta chains originate from one sample sequenced in a study of a mutant IDH1 vaccine in newly diagnosed glioma. TCRdb's table, derived via immunoSEQ multiplex PCR, lists solely in-frame clones and lacks some. The sample includes 50,000 to 65,000 clones, around three fifths of them seen just once. What these receptors recognize is not known. Time point given: week 47, end of study. In the vaccine, a single dose held 300 ug of the mutant IDH1 20-mer peptide, along with topical imiquimod. Here the sequenced sample was peripheral blood mononuclear cells (PBMCs), taken from a glioma patient whose treatment included an IDH1 peptide vaccine. All receptors derive from a man aged 35 to 55 with glioma. Some clones in this sample may be carry-over from other donors' samples.

The J gene is TRBJ2-2, the V gene TRBV5-1, with 9 positions matching TRBD2. The germline V gene encodes CDR1 SGHRS and CDR2 YFSETQ. V trimming: 0 bases; J trimming: 6 bases; junction bases outside the gene matches: 9. CDR3 length: 17 residues. The CDR3 DNA sequence: TGCGCCAGCAGCTTGGCCGGTGTTGGCGGGGGGGCCGGGGAGCTGTTTTTT. Translated, it gives CASSLAGVGGGAGELFF.

The V call is TRBV14, the J call TRBJ2-2; D is ambiguous. V dropped 2 bases and J dropped 3 bases, with 7 bases sitting between them. Germline V gene data show CDR1 as SGHDN and CDR2 as FVKESK. This CDR3 comprises 14 residues. The CDR3 coding sequence is TGTGCCAGCAGCCAACAGACTCACACCGGGGAGCTGTTTTTT. Translation gives CASSQQTHTGELFF.

This rearrangement joins TRBV27 to TRBJ1-1, with D maybe TRBD1 (5 bases). The CDR3 has 16 residues. Trimming cost V 0 bases and J 1 base, with 12 bases left between them. The germline V gene encodes CDR1 MNHEY and CDR2 SMNVEV (reference sequence). CDR3: CASSLSFGAGNTEAFF. The CDR3 DNA is TGTGCCAGCAGTTTATCCTTCGGGGCTGGGAACACTGAAGCTTTCTTT.

J is TRBJ2-5 and V is TRBV18, with unresolved D. The CDR3 sequence is 13 residues long. Between the trimmed V and J ends, which lost 2 bases and 2 bases, there was a span of 6 bases. CDR1 and CDR2 (germline): KGHSH, LQKENI. The CDR3 loop reads CASSPGIQETQYF. CDR3 bases: TGTGCCAGCTCACCAGGGATTCAAGAGACCCAGTACTTC.

J is TRBJ2-1 and V is TRBV5-4; no reliable D call. Germline CDR1 reads SGHNT; CDR2 reads YYREEE (reference sequence). V lost 4 bases and J 2 bases, leaving 13 bases between the germline ends. There are 15 residues in the CDR3. The CDR3 bases are TGTGCCAGCAGCCCACCCGTGGCGGCCTACAATGAGCAGTTCTTC. It translates to CASSPPVAAYNEQFF.